This T cell receptor beta chain derives from a study of shared clonotypes between healthy human individuals. Study summary: Sampling drew on donors who were two women and a few men aged 18 to 49.

Of note for this clone: Its cognate antigen is unknown.

Donors had no recently reported acute infections or vaccinations and were HIV-negative. TCRdb's table, derived via immunoSEQ multiplex PCR, lists solely in-frame clones and lacks some. The data contain 1,500,000 or so clones, approximately 96% of them singletons. Findings of the study overall: The study drew on few donors, limiting represented genetic and exposure-history diversity.

V was trimmed by 0 bases and J by 8 bases, leaving 12 bases between them. The CDR3 loop spans 14 amino acids. The germline V gene encodes CDR1 SGDLS and CDR2 YYNGEE. The rearrangement links TRBV9 to TRBJ2-1; the D gene is possibly TRBD1 (6 bases). The TCR originated in a man aged 25 to 40 in good health. The material sequenced was naive CD4+ T cells sorted from blood. This sample's subset: CD45RA+ positively selected. Here the CDR3 reads CASSVGPGADEQFF. The CDR3 coding sequence is TGTGCCAGCAGCGTAGGCCCAGGGGCGGATGAGCAGTTCTTC.